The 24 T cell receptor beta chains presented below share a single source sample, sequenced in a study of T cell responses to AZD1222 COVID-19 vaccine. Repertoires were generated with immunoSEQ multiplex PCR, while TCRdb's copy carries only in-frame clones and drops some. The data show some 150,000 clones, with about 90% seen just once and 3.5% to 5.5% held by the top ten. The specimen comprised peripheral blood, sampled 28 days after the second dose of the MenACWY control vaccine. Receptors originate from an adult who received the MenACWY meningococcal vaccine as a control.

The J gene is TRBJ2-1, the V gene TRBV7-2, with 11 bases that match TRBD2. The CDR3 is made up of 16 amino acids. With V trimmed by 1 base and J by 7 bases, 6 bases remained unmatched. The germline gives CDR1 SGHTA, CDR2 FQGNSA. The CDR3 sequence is CASSLGLAGGINEQFF. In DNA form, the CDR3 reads TGTGCCAGCAGCTTAGGTTTAGCGGGAGGGATAAATGAGCAGTTCTTC.

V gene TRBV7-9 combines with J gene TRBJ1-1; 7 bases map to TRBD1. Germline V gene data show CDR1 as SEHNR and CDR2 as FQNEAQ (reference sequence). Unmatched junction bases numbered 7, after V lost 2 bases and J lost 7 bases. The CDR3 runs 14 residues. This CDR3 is CASSLTTGVGEAFF. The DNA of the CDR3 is TGTGCCAGCAGCTTAACCACAGGGGTCGGTGAAGCTTTCTTT. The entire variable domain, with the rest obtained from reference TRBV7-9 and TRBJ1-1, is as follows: DTGVSQNPRHKITKRGQNVTFRCDPISEHNRLYWYRQTLGQGPEFLTYFQNEAQLEKSRLLSDRFSAERPKGSFSTLEIQRTEQGDSAMYLCASSLTTGVGEAFFGQGTRLTVV.

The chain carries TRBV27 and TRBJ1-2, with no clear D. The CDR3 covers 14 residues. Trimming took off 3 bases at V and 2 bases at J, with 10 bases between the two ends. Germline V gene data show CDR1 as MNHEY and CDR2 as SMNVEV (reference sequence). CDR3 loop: CASSFHGMNYGYTF. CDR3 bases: TGTGCCAGCAGTTTCCATGGCATGAACTATGGCTACACCTTC.

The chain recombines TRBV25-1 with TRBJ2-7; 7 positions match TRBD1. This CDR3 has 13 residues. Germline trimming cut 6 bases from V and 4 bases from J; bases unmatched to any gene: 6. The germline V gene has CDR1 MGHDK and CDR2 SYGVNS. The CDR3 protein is CASSRGTGYEQYF. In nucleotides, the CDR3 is TGTGCCAGCAGCAGGGGGACGGGGTACGAGCAGTACTTC.

The CDR3 region has the DNA TGTGCCAGCAGCCCCCAGGACACACACTCCTACGAGCAGTACTTC. Amino acids: CASSPQDTHSYEQYF. V usage is TRBV7-2 and J usage is TRBJ2-7, with D perhaps matching TRBD1 (5 bases). Deletions cut 5 bases from V and 0 bases from J, with 14 bases between. The CDR3 is 15 amino acids. CDR1 and CDR2 (germline): SGHTA, FQGNSA.

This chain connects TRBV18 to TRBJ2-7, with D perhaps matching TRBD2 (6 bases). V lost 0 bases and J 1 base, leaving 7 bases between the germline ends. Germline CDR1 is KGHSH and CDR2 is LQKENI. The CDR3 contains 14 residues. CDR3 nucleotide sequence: TGTGCCAGCTCACCACCGGGGGGATCCTACGAGCAGTACTTC. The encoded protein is CASSPPGGSYEQYF.

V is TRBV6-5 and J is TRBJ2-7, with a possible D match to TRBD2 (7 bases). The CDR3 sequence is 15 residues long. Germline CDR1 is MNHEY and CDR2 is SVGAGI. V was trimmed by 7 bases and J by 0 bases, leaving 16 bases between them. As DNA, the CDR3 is TGTGCCAGCACCGGAGGGGGGGAGACCTCCTACGAGCAGTACTTC. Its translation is CASTGGGETSYEQYF.

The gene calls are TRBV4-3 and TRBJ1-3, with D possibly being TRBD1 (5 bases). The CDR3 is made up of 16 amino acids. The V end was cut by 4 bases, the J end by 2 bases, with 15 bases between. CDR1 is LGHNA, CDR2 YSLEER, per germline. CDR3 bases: TGCGCCAGCAGCCGAGGCCGACCGGGGGCTGGAAACACCATATATTTT. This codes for CASSRGRPGAGNTIYF.

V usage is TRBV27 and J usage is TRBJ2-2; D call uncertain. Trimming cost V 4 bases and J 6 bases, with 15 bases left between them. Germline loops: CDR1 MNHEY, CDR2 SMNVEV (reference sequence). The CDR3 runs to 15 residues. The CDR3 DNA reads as TGTGCCAGCAGTTATGTTACGGTACCTTCCGGGGAGCTGTTTTTT. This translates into CASSYVTVPSGELFF.

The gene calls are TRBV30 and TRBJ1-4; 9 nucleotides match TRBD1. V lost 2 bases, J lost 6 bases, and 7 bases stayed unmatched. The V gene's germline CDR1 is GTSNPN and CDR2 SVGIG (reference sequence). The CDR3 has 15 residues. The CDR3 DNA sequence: TGTGCCTGGAGTTCCTCGGGACAGGGAGATGAAAAACTGTTTTTT. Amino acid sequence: CAWSSSGQGDEKLFF.

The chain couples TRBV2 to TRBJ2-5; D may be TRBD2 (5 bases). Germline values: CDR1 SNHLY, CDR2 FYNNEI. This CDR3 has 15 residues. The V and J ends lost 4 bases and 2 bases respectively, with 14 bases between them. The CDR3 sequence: CASSVAEARQETQYF. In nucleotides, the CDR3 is TGTGCCAGCAGTGTCGCGGAGGCTCGACAAGAGACCCAGTACTTC.

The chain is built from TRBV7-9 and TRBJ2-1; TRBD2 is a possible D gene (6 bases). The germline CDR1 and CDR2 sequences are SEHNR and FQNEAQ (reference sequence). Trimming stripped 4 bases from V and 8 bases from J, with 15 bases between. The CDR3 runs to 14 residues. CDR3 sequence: CASSSYLSGYEQFF. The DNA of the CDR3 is TGTGCCAGCAGCTCTTATCTTAGCGGTTATGAGCAGTTCTTC.

The CDR3 DNA sequence: TGTGCCAGCACGGGACAGGGAGGGACTAATGAAAAACTGTTTTTT. This translates into CASTGQGGTNEKLFF. The rearrangement links TRBV2 to TRBJ1-4, with 9 bases matching TRBD1. Germline lookup yields CDR1 SNHLY and CDR2 FYNNEI. The J segment lost 2 bases and the V segment lost 7 bases, leaving 5 bases of the junction unmatched. CDR3 length equals 15 residues. Looking up the rest from reference TRBV2 and TRBJ1-4 gives the full variable domain: EPEVTQTPSHQVTQMGQEVILRCVPISNHLYFYWYRQILGQKVEFLVSFYNNEISEKSEIFDDQFSVERPDGSNFTLKIRSTKLEDSAMYFCASTGQGGTNEKLFFGSGTQLSVL.

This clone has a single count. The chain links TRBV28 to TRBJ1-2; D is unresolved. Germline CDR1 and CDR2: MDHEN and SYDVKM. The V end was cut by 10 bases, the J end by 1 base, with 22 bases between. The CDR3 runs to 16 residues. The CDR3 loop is CATRSVPSPDNYGYTF. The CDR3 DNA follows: TGTGCCACGCGAAGTGTCCCCTCTCCCGATAACTATGGCTACACCTTC.

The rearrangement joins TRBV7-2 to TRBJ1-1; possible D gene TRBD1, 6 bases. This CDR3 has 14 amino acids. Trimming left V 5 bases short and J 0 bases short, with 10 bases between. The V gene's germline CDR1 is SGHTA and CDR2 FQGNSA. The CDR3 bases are TGTGCCAGCAGCGCCTGGACAGTGAACACTGAAGCTTTCTTT. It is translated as CASSAWTVNTEAFF.

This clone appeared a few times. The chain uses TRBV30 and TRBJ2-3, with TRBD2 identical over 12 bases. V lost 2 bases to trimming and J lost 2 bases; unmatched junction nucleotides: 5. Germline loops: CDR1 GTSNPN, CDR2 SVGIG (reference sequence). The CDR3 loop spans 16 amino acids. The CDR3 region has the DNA TGTGCCTGGAGTATGGGACTAGCGGGCTCCACAGATACGCAGTATTTT. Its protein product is CAWSMGLAGSTDTQYF.

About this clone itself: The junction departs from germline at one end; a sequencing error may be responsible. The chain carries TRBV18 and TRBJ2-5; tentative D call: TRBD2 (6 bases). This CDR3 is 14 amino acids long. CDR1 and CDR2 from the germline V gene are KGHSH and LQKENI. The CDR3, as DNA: TGTGCCAGCTCTCCACTATCAGCGGGAGAGACCCAGTACTTC. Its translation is CASSPLSAGETQYF.

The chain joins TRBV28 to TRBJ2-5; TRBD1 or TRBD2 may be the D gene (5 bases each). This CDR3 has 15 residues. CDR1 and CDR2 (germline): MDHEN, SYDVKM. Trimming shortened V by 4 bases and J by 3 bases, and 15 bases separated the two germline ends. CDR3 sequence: CASSYWGSAEETQYF. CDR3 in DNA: TGTGCCAGCAGTTATTGGGGGAGCGCGGAAGAGACCCAGTACTTC.

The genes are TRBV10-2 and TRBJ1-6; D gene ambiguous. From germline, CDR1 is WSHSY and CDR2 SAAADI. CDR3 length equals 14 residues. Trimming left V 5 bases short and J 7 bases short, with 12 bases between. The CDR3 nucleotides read TGCGCCAGCAGTTTTGGCAGGATCAATTCACCCCTCCACTTT. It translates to CASSFGRINSPLHF.

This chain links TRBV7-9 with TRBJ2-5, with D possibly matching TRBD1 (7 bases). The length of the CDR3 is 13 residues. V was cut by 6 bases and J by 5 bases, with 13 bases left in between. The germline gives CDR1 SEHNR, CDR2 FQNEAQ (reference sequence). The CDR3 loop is CASSTTGRETQYF. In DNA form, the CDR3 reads TGTGCCAGCAGTACGACAGGGAGGGAGACCCAGTACTTC.

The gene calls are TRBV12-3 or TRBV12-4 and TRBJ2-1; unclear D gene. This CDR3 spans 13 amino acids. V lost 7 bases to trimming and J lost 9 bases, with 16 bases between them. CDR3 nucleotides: TGTGCCAGCACCCGGATTATTTTGGGTGAGCAGTTCTTC. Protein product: CASTRIILGEQFF.

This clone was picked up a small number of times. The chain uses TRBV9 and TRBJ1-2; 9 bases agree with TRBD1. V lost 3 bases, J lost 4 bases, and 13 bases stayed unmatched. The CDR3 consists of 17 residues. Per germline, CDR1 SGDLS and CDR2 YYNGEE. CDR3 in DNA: TGTGCCAGCAGCGGGCGGGCGGTCACAGGGGGCGGCTATGGCTACACCTTC. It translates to CASSGRAVTGGGYGYTF.

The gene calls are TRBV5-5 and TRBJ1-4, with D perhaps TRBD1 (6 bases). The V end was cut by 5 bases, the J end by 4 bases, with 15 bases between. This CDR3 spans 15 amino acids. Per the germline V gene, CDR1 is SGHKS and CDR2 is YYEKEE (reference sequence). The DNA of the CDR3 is TGTGCCAGCAGACCCTGGACAGAGGGTAATGAAAAACTGTTTTTT. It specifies CASRPWTEGNEKLFF. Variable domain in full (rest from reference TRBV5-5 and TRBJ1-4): DAGVTQSPTHLIKTRGQQVTLRCSPISGHKSVSWYQQVLGQGPQFIFQYYEKEERGRGNFPDRFSARQFPNYSSELNVNALLLGDSALYLCASRPWTEGNEKLFFGSGTQLSVL.

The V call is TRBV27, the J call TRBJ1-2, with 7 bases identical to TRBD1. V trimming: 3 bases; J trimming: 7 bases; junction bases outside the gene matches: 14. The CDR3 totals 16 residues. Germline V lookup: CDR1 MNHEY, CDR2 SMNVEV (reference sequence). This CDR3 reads CASSLMPGQSSAGYTF. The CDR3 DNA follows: TGTGCCAGCAGTTTGATGCCGGGACAGAGTTCTGCTGGCTACACCTTC.